The entry below gives a single TCR beta chain sequence along with its context. Its cognate antigen is unknown. CDR3-region Arm-PCR and iRepertoire HTBI primers produced the TCR beta libraries. In the original workflow: Throughout the samples, researchers identified 60 to 70 TRBV and about 15 TRBJ segments. TCRdb re-called the multiplex PCR reads with MiXCR, one entry per CDR3 protein. These V and J calls are TCRdb output, not the study's own analysis. The sample has about 560,000 distinct CDR3 sequences, about 15% seen once. The CDR3 length is 14 residues. Germline values: CDR1 MNHNS, CDR2 SASEGT. V gave up 4 bases and J gave up 6 bases; unmatched junction bases: 4. These data are taken from a study of regulatory T cells in long-lasting Graves disease. General observations from the study: Persistent Graves' patients had lower TCR diversity than newly diagnosed ones. TRBV28, TRBJ1-2 and TRBJ2-5 were segments that persistent disease favored.

Time point given: newly diagnosed GD, antithyroid drugs for less than 3 months. The authors made the TCR library using RNA they extracted from PBMCs. This sample also belongs to another study, concerning T cells in Graves' hyperthyroidism and ophthalmopathy. That report adds: Over 18 months, lack of ophthalmopathy progression marked Graves' hyperthyroidism as stable.

This clonotype was sampled from a man in his late teens or twenties with Graves disease. This sequence joins TRBV6-1 and TRBJ1-5, with 9 bases lining up with TRBD1. The input for sequencing was peripheral blood mononuclear cells (PBMCs), taken at new diagnosis, from a patient treated with antithyroid drugs. This chain's CDR3 is CASSAGTGPQPQHF. The DNA of the CDR3 is TGTGCCAGCAGTGCGGGGACAGGGCCTCAGCCCCAGCATTTT.